This is a list of T cell receptor beta chains from one sample in a study of a mutant IDH1 vaccine in newly diagnosed glioma. TCRdb's table, derived via immunoSEQ multiplex PCR, lists solely in-frame clones and lacks some. The sample lists 40,000 or so clones; about 78% were seen once. Specimen: PBMCs, collected from a glioma patient treated with radiotherapy, temozolomide or both. The receptors here all came from a man aged 40-49 years with glioma. Some clones in this sample may be carry-over from other donors' samples. Each CDR3 is given with its conserved first and last residue. The D gene is left open where the match is weak. For some rows the clone size is stated as once, few or many, or as a class when expanded; others skip it.

J: TRBJ2-7; size: .; V: TRBV5-1; D: TRBD2; CDR3: CASSPSLTSGGAYEQYF; DNA: TGCGCCAGCAGCCCATCCCTTACTAGCGGGGGGGCCTACGAGCAGTACTTC
J: TRBJ1-5; size: .; V: TRBV6-5; D: .; CDR3: CASSNHGEPQHF; DNA: TGTGCCAGCAGTAACCACGGGGAGCCCCAGCATTTT
J: TRBJ1-5; size: .; V: TRBV4-1; D: .; CDR3: CASSQTVQGNQPQHF; DNA: TGCGCCAGCAGCCAAACTGTACAGGGAAATCAGCCCCAGCATTTT
J: TRBJ2-3; size: .; V: TRBV15; D: .; CDR3: CATEQGKSTDTQYF; DNA: TGTGCCACCGAGCAGGGAAAGAGCACAGATACGCAGTATTTT
J: TRBJ1-5; size: .; V: TRBV14; D: .; CDR3: CASSLGPNQPQHF; DNA: TGTGCCAGCAGCCTAGGACCTAATCAGCCCCAGCATTTT
J: TRBJ1-2; size: .; V: TRBV5-1; D: .; CDR3: CASSGDIYGYTF; DNA: TGCGCCAGCAGCGGGGACATCTATGGCTACACCTTC
J: TRBJ1-6; size: few; V: TRBV5-4; D: .; CDR3: CASSLGGKMGPLHF; DNA: TGTGCCAGCAGCTTGGGCGGGAAAATGGGTCCCCTCCACTTT
J: TRBJ2-6; size: few; V: TRBV5-1; D: .; CDR3: CASRGDPNVLTF; DNA: TGCGCCAGCAGAGGGGATCCCAACGTCCTGACTTTC
J: TRBJ2-3; size: .; V: TRBV30; D: TRBD1; CDR3: CAQTGTGSPDTQYF; DNA: TGTGCCCAAACGGGGACAGGGTCCCCAGATACGCAGTATTTT
J: TRBJ2-3; size: .; V: TRBV5-1; D: .; CDR3: CASSLSGARPDTQYF; DNA: TGCGCCAGCAGCTTGAGTGGGGCCAGGCCAGATACGCAGTATTTT
J: TRBJ1-2; size: .; V: TRBV10-3; D: .; CDR3: CAISEYGQTKGGYTF; DNA: TGTGCCATCAGTGAGTACGGTCAAACCAAAGGCGGCTACACCTTC
J: TRBJ1-1; size: once; V: TRBV14; D: .; CDR3: CASSPIGGGEAFF; DNA: TGTGCCAGCAGCCCCATCGGGGGAGGTGAAGCTTTCTTT
J: TRBJ2-3; size: once; V: TRBV4-1; D: TRBD2; CDR3: CASSQVEAGDSNTQYF; DNA: TGCGCCAGCAGCCAAGTCGAAGCGGGGGACTCAAATACGCAGTATTTT
J: TRBJ2-3; size: .; V: TRBV4-1; D: .; CDR3: CASSQEGSESYRITQYF; DNA: TGCGCCAGCAGCCAAGAGGGGTCCGAGAGTTATAGGATAACGCAGTATTTT
J: TRBJ2-1; size: .; V: TRBV6-1; D: .; CDR3: CASSPGLYNEQFF; DNA: TGTGCCAGCAGTCCGGGGCTTTACAATGAGCAGTTCTTC
J: TRBJ1-6; size: .; V: TRBV25-1; D: .; CDR3: CASSESLQGGNSPLHF; DNA: TGTGCCAGCAGTGAATCCCTACAAGGCGGGAATTCACCCCTCCACTTT
J: TRBJ2-2; size: .; V: TRBV4-2; D: TRBD1; CDR3: CASTKGQGRNTGELFF; DNA: TGTGCCAGCACCAAGGGACAGGGAAGAAACACCGGGGAGCTGTTTTTT